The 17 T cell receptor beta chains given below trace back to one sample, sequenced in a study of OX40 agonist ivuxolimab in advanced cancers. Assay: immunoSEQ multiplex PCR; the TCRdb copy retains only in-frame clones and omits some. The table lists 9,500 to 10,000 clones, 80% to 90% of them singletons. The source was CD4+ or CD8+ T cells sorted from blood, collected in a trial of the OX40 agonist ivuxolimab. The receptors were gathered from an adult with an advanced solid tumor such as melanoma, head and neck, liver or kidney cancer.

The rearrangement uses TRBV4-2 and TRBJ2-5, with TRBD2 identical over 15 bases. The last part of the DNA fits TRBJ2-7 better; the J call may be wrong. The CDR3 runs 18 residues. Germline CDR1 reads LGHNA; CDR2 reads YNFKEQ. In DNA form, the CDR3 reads TGTGCCAGCAGCCAAGTCGGACTAGCGGGAGGGACGACAAACGAGCAGTACTTC. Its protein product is CASSQVGLAGGTTNEQYF.

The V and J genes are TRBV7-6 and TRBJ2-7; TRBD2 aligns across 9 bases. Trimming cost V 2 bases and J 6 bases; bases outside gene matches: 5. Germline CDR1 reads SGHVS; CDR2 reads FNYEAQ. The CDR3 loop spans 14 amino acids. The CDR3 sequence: CASSLPSGMGEQYF. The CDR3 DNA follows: TGTGCCAGCAGCTTACCTAGCGGGATGGGCGAGCAGTACTTC. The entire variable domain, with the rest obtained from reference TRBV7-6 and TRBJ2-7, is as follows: GAGVSQSPRYKVTKRGQDVALRCDPISGHVSLYWYRQALGQGPEFLTYFNYEAQQDKSGLPNDRFSAERPEGSISTLTIQRTEQRDSAMYRCASSLPSGMGEQYFGPGTRLTVT.

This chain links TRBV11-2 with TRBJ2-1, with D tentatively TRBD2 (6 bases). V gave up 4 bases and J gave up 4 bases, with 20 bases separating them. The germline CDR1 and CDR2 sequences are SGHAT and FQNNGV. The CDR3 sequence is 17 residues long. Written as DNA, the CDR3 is TGTGCCAGCAGCTCCCTTTTCGGGAGCGGAGCTTACAATGAGCAGTTCTTC. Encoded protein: CASSSLFGSGAYNEQFF.

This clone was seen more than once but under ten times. CDR3 in amino acids: CASSLGTQETQYF. CDR3 in DNA: TGTGCCAGCAGCTTAGGCACCCAAGAGACCCAGTACTTC. This sequence joins TRBV11-2 and TRBJ2-5; D uncertain. Germline V gene lookup returns CDR1 SGHAT and CDR2 FQNNGV. The CDR3 sequence is 13 residues long. Trimming stripped 1 base from V and 1 base from J, with 4 bases between. The full variable domain, with the rest looked up from reference TRBV11-2 and TRBJ2-5, is EAGVAQSPRYKIIEKRQSVAFWCNPISGHATLYWYQQILGQGPKLLIQFQNNGVVDDSQLPKDRFSAERLKGVDSTLKIQPAKLEDSAVYLCASSLGTQETQYFGPGTRLLVL.

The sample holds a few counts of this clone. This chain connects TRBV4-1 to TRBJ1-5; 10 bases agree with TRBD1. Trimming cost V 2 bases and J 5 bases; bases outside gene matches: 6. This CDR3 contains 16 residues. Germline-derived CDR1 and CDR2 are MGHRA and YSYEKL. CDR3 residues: CASSQPSGTGDQPQHF. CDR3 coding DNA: TGCGCCAGCAGCCAACCGAGTGGGACAGGGGATCAGCCCCAGCATTTT.

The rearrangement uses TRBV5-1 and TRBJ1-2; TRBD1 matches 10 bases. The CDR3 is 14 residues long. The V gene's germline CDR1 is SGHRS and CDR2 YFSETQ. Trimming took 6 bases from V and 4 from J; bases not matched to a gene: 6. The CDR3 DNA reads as TGCGCCAGCAATCCGACAGGGGGCCTCTATGGCTACACCTTC. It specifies CASNPTGGLYGYTF.

CDR3 sequence reads: CASGRTSGRANEQFF. The CDR3 DNA reads TGTGCTAGTGGCCGTACTAGCGGGAGGGCAAATGAGCAGTTCTTC. The rearrangement joins TRBV12-5 to TRBJ2-1, with 13 bases aligning to TRBD2. In germline, CDR1 is LGHNT, CDR2 FRNRAP. The V gene end was trimmed by 6 bases and the J gene end by 7 bases; junction bases not matched to a gene: 6. This CDR3 is 15 amino acids long.

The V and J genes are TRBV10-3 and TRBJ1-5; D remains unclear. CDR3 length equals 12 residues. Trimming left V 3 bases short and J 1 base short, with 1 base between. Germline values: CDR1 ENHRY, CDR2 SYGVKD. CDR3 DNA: TGTGCCATCAGTGACAGCAATCAGCCCCAGCATTTT. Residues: CAISDSNQPQHF.

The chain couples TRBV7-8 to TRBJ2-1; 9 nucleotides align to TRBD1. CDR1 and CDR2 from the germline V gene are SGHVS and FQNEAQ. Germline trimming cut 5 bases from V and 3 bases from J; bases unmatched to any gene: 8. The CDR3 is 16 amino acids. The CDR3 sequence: CASSGIGQGYYNEQFF. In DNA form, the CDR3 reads TGTGCCAGCAGCGGAATAGGACAGGGGTACTACAATGAGCAGTTCTTC.

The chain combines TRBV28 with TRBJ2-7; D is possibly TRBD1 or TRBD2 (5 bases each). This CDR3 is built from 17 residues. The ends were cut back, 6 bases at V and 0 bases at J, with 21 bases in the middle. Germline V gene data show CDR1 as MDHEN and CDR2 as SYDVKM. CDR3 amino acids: CASRSRDGLVPSYEQYF. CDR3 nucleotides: TGTGCCAGCAGGTCCCGGGACGGTTTGGTTCCCTCCTACGAGCAGTACTTC.

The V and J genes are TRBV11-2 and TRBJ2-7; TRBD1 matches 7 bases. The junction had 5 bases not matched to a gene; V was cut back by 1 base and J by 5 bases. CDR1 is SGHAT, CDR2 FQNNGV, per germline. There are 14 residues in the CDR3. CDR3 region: CASSLVTGWDEQYF. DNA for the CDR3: TGTGCCAGCAGCTTAGTGACAGGGTGGGACGAGCAGTACTTC.

CDR3 nucleotide sequence: TGCGCCAGCAGCCAAGAACTAGCGGGGTACACAGATACGCAGTATTTT. Its protein is CASSQELAGYTDTQYF. V gene TRBV4-3 combines with J gene TRBJ2-3; 10 bases match TRBD2. The ends lost 0 bases at V and 2 bases at J; junction bases unmatched: 2. Germline CDR1 and CDR2: LGHNA and YSLEER. CDR3 length equals 16 residues.

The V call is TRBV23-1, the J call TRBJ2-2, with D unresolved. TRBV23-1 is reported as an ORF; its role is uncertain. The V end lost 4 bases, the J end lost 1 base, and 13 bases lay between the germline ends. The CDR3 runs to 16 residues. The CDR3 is CASSRKRLLNTGELFF. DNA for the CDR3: TGCGCCAGCAGTCGGAAAAGGCTTTTGAACACCGGGGAGCTGTTTTTT.

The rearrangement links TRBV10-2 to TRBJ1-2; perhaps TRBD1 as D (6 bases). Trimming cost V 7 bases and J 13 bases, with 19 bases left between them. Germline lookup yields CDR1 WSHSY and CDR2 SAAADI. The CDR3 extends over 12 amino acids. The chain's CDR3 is CASTESEGGGTF. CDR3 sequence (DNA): TGCGCCAGCACGGAATCCGAGGGGGGCGGCACCTTC.

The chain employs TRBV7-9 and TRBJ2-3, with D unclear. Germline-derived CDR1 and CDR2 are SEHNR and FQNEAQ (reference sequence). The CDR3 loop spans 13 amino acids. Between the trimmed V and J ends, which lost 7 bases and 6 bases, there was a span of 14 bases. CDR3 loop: CASIADVLDTQYF. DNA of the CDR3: TGTGCCAGCATAGCCGACGTGTTGGATACGCAGTATTTT. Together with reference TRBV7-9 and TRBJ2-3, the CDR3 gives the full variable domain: DTGVSQNPRHKITKRGQNVTFRCDPISEHNRLYWYRQTLGQGPEFLTYFQNEAQLEKSRLLSDRFSAERPKGSFSTLEIQRTEQGDSAMYLCASIADVLDTQYFGPGTRLTVL.

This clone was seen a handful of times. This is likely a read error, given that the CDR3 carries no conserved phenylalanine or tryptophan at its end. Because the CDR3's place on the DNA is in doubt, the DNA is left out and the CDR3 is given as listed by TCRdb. The chain's CDR3 is CASSERGTAQI. The rearrangement links TRBV2 to TRBJ2-7; the table's D call, TRBD1, was not checked against the DNA. The CDR3 has 11 residues if both end residues are counted. The germline gives CDR1 SNHLY, CDR2 FYNNEI.

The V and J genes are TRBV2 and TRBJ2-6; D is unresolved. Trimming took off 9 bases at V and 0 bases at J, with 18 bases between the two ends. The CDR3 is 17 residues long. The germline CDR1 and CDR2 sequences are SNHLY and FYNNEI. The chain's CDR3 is CASSIITTRSGANVLTF. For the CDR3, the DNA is TGTGCCAGTAGTATCATTACAACCCGCTCTGGGGCCAACGTCCTGACTTTC. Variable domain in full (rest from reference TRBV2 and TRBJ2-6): EPEVTQTPSHQVTQMGQEVILRCVPISNHLYFYWYRQILGQKVEFLVSFYNNEISEKSEIFDDQFSVERPDGSNFTLKIRSTKLEDSAMYFCASSIITTRSGANVLTFGAGSRLTVL.